Detailed here is one TCR beta chain. This record comes from a study of blood T cell repertoires in COVID-19. Clones were read by immunoSEQ multiplex PCR, and TCRdb kept only the in-frame ones, dropping some. The table includes approximately 450,000 clones, roughly nine tenths detected once. Individuals drawn from under 30 US areas were roughly 18 to 100 years old. The sequence came from a man aged 25 to 40 who had recovered from COVID-19. Sample: PBMCs or T cells enriched from blood (not recorded which).

DNA of the CDR3: TGCGCCAGCAGCCACACCGGGACAGGGGGTTACGAGCAGTACTTC. The encoded protein is CASSHTGTGGYEQYF. The V call is TRBV5-1, the J call TRBJ2-7; 11 bases line up with TRBD1. The V gene end was trimmed by 4 bases and the J gene end by 4 bases; junction bases not matched to a gene: 7. From germline, CDR1 is SGHRS and CDR2 YFSETQ. This CDR3 has 15 amino acids.